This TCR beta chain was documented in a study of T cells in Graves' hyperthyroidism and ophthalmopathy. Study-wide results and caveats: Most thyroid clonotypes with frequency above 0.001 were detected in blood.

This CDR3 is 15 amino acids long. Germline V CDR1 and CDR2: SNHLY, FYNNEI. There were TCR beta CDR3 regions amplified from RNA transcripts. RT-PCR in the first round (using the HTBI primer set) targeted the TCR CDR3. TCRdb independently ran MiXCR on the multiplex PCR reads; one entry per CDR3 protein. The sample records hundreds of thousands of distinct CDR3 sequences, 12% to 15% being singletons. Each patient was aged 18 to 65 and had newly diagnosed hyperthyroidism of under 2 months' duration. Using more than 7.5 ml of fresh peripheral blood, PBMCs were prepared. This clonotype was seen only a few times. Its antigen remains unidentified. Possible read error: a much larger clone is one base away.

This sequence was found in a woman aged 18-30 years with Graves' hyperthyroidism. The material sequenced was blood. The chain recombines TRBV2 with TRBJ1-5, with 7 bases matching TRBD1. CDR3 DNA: TGTGCCGGCAGTGGGACAGCTAATAGCAATCAGCCCCAGCATTTT. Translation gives CAGSGTANSNQPQHF.